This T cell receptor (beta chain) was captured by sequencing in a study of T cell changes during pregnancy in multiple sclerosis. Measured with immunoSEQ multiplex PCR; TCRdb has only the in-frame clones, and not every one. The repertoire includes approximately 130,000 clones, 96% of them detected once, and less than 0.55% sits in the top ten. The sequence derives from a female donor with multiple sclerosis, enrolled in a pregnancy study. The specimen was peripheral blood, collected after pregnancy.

In DNA form, the CDR3 reads TGCGCCAGCAGCCCGATCCGACTACAAGAGACCCAGTACTTC. This sequence encodes CASSPIRLQETQYF. This chain uses TRBV5-1 with TRBJ2-5; D is possibly TRBD2 (5 bases). V lost 4 bases and J 2 bases, leaving 12 bases between the germline ends. CDR3 length equals 14 residues. The germline gives CDR1 SGHRS, CDR2 YFSETQ.